Each of the 2 T cell receptor beta chains below was sequenced from the same sample in a study of T cells expressing NK-cell markers. TCRdb re-called the 5' RACE reads and shows each CDR3 protein once, DNA omitted. This sample's clone table lists 300,000 to 500,000 distinct CDR3 sequences. The sequenced sample consisted of blood T cells: a sorted CD56 or NKG2C T cell subset, CD4+ or CD8+ T cells, or bulk PBMC T cells (not recorded which). The origin of the receptors is a woman in her forties or fifties in good health.

The chain carries TRBV9 and TRBJ2-5; TCRdb's assignment of TRBD1 cannot be checked, as there is no DNA. CDR1 and CDR2 (germline): SGDLS, YYNGEE. There are 17 residues in the CDR3. The CDR3 loop reads CASSVGFGGGDQETQYF.

V is TRBV13 and J is TRBJ2-5; the D call of TRBD2 rests on TCRdb alone, since no DNA is present to check it. Germline V gene data show CDR1 as PRHDT and CDR2 as FYEKMQ (reference sequence). The CDR3 is made up of 14 amino acids. The CDR3 loop reads CASSRRRNQETQYF.